Listed below are T cell receptor beta chains from one sample, sequenced in a study of T-cell reconstitution after alpha-beta-depleted transplantation in children. MiXCR, applied by TCRdb to the PCR reads, yields one record per CDR3 protein. This sample has 200,000 or so distinct CDR3 sequences, with 7.5% to 9.5% found just once. The specimen was PBMCs, mostly from graft donor cells, collected 360 days after TCRalphabeta/CD19-depleted stem cell transplant. The receptors here all came from a male patient between 2 and 10 years old who had a stem cell transplant for acute myeloid leukemia, so the T cells may come from the graft donor. Both conserved end residues are part of each CDR3. Each record gives: CDR3 protein, CDR3 DNA, D gene, J gene, V gene, clone size. D genes are given only for firm matches. Clone size is not always given. Where it is, it says once, few, many or a class for expanded clones.

CDR3 protein: CATSSTTTGGSTDTQYF; CDR3 DNA: TGTGCCACCAGTTCCACTACTACAGGGGGGAGCACAGATACGCAGTATTTT; D gene: TRBD1; J gene: TRBJ2-3; V gene: TRBV24-1; clone size: many
CDR3 protein: CASSLALDISTDTQYF; CDR3 DNA: TGTGCCAGCAGCTTAGCGCTAGACATCAGCACAGATACGCAGTATTTT; D gene: NA; J gene: TRBJ2-3; V gene: TRBV7-9; clone size: few
CDR3 protein: CASSLGQGRTDTQYF; CDR3 DNA: TGTGCCAGCAGCTTAGGACAGGGGAGGACAGATACGCAGTATTTT; D gene: TRBD1; J gene: TRBJ2-3; V gene: TRBV7-9; clone size: many
CDR3 protein: CASTILGSYEQYF; CDR3 DNA: TGTGCCAGCACCATCCTCGGGAGTTACGAGCAGTACTTC; D gene: NA; J gene: TRBJ2-7; V gene: TRBV12-3/TRBV12-4; clone size: many
CDR3 protein: CASSLELALNEQFF; CDR3 DNA: TGTGCCAGCAGCTTAGAGCTAGCGCTCAATGAGCAGTTCTTC; D gene: NA; J gene: TRBJ2-1; V gene: TRBV7-2; clone size: few
CDR3 protein: CASSAGTGGSYRGQETQYF; CDR3 DNA: TGTGCCAGCAGCGCCGGAACTGGGGGTTCCTATCGGGGCCAAGAGACCCAGTACTTC; D gene: NA; J gene: TRBJ2-5; V gene: TRBV9; clone size: NA
CDR3 protein: CASSLEGRDQPQHF; CDR3 DNA: TGCGCCAGCAGCTTGGAGGGGAGGGATCAGCCCCAGCATTTT; D gene: NA; J gene: TRBJ1-5; V gene: TRBV5-1; clone size: few
CDR3 protein: CAISYSDEQFF; CDR3 DNA: TGTGCCATCAGTTACAGCGATGAGCAGTTCTTC; D gene: NA; J gene: TRBJ2-1; V gene: TRBV10-3; clone size: NA
CDR3 protein: CASSSRWGNTEAFF; CDR3 DNA: TGTGCCAGCAGTTCCAGGTGGGGGAACACTGAAGCTTTCTTT; D gene: NA; J gene: TRBJ1-1; V gene: TRBV6-5; clone size: NA
CDR3 protein: CASSQNAGAYEQYF; CDR3 DNA: TGTGCCAGCAGCCAGAATGCAGGGGCCTACGAGCAGTACTTC; D gene: NA; J gene: TRBJ2-7; V gene: TRBV7-2; clone size: many
CDR3 protein: CASSFHTSYEQYF; CDR3 DNA: TGTGCCAGCAGTTTTCATACATCCTACGAGCAGTACTTC; D gene: NA; J gene: TRBJ2-7; V gene: TRBV12-3/TRBV12-4; clone size: many
CDR3 protein: CSVEEVQGTEAFF; CDR3 DNA: TGCAGCGTTGAAGAGGTTCAGGGCACTGAAGCTTTCTTT; D gene: NA; J gene: TRBJ1-1; V gene: TRBV29-1; clone size: few
CDR3 protein: CASSLRGAGGMNTEAFF; CDR3 DNA: TGTGCCAGCAGCTTACGGGGGGCAGGGGGGATGAACACTGAAGCTTTCTTT; D gene: TRBD1; J gene: TRBJ1-1; V gene: TRBV7-3; clone size: NA
CDR3 protein: CATSGLQGLAVYNEQFF; CDR3 DNA: TGTGCCACCAGCGGACTCCAGGGACTAGCAGTTTACAATGAGCAGTTCTTC; D gene: TRBD2; J gene: TRBJ2-1; V gene: TRBV15; clone size: many
CDR3 protein: CASSLDSSGATGELFF; CDR3 DNA: TGTGCCAGCAGCTTAGATTCTAGCGGGGCCACCGGGGAGCTGTTTTTT; D gene: TRBD2; J gene: TRBJ2-2; V gene: TRBV11-2; clone size: many
CDR3 protein: CASSWGQGANEQFF; CDR3 DNA: TGCGCCAGCAGTTGGGGACAGGGGGCGAATGAGCAGTTCTTC; D gene: TRBD1; J gene: TRBJ2-1; V gene: TRBV10-2; clone size: few
CDR3 protein: CSAGDPPKTQYF; CDR3 DNA: TGCAGTGCTGGAGACCCTCCGAAGACCCAGTACTTC; D gene: NA; J gene: TRBJ2-5; V gene: TRBV20-1; clone size: many